This entry lists 32 T cell receptor beta chains sequenced from one sample in a study of blood T cell repertoires in COVID-19. Sequencing used immunoSEQ multiplex PCR; TCRdb keeps in-frame clones, though not all of them. The table includes fewer than 350,000 clones, approximately 90% detected once. What was sequenced was PBMCs or T cells enriched from blood (not recorded which). The receptors were gathered from a woman in her twenties or thirties with acute COVID-19.

The gene calls are TRBV6-5 and TRBJ1-6, with 8 nucleotides matching TRBD1. There are 14 residues in the CDR3. V gave up 7 bases and J gave up 7 bases; unmatched junction bases: 6. The germline V gene encodes CDR1 MNHEY and CDR2 SVGAGI. This CDR3 reads CASTLTGENSPLHF. Here the CDR3 DNA reads TGTGCCAGCACCCTGACAGGGGAGAATTCACCCCTCCACTTT.

V is TRBV28 and J is TRBJ2-7; 13 positions agree with TRBD2. From germline, CDR1 is MDHEN and CDR2 SYDVKM. Trimming took 5 bases from V and 4 from J; bases not matched to a gene: 8. The CDR3 runs to 16 residues. CDR3 sequence (DNA): TGTGCCAGCAGTCTGACTTCGGGACTAGCGGGATACGAGCAGTACTTC. Its protein product is CASSLTSGLAGYEQYF. Complete variable domain (other parts from reference TRBV28 and TRBJ2-7): DVKVTQSSRYLVKRTGEKVFLECVQDMDHENMFWYRQDPGLGLRLIYFSYDVKMKEKGDIPEGYSVSREKKERFSLILESASTNQTSMYLCASSLTSGLAGYEQYFGPGTRLTVT.

The sample holds one count of this clone. V is TRBV28 and J is TRBJ1-3; 8 nucleotides match TRBD1. Germline V CDR1 and CDR2: MDHEN, SYDVKM. CDR3 length equals 14 residues. With 7 bases clipped from V and 4 bases from J, the junction kept 6 bases outside the gene matches. As DNA, the CDR3 is TGTGCCAGCAACGCACAGGGGGAAGGAAACACCATATATTTT. As protein: CASNAQGEGNTIYF.

The chain employs TRBV6-4 and TRBJ2-6; D gene uncertain. Per the germline V gene, CDR1 is MRHNA and CDR2 is SNTAGT. The CDR3 is 15 amino acids. V lost 3 bases, J lost 0 bases, and 6 bases lay in between. The CDR3 region has the DNA TGTGCCAGCAGTGAAGACAACTCTGGGGCCAACGTCCTGACTTTC. Amino acids: CASSEDNSGANVLTF.

The chain links TRBV11-2 to TRBJ2-7, with TRBD1 as a possible D gene (6 bases). Germline assignment: CDR1 SGHAT and CDR2 FQNNGV. V lost 2 bases, J lost 3 bases, and 14 bases lay in between. The CDR3 covers 15 residues. The CDR3 DNA is TGTGCCAGCAGCTTACTGGGCCAGGGGTTCTACGAGCAGTACTTC. Amino acids: CASSLLGQGFYEQYF.

The chain uses TRBV19 and TRBJ2-1; 10 positions agree with TRBD2. CDR1 and CDR2 from the germline V gene are LNHDA and SQIVND (reference sequence). This CDR3 is built from 15 residues. Germline trimming cut 4 bases from V and 7 bases from J; bases unmatched to any gene: 7. The CDR3 DNA follows: TGTGCCAGTAGTACCCTAGCGGGAGAGGGGAATGAGCAGTTCTTC. Encoded protein: CASSTLAGEGNEQFF.

The chain combines TRBV13 with TRBJ2-3; D uncertain. Trimming took 0 bases from V and 1 from J, leaving 8 bases between them. The CDR3 sequence is 15 residues long. Germline-derived CDR1 and CDR2 are PRHDT and FYEKMQ (reference sequence). CDR3 residues: CASSLGYLGTDTQYF. CDR3 DNA sequence: TGTGCCAGCAGCTTAGGCTATCTAGGCACAGATACGCAGTATTTT.

This chain links TRBV29-1 with TRBJ1-4; D perhaps matches TRBD1 (5 bases). V shed 4 bases and J shed 4 bases, with 13 bases lying between them. CDR3 length equals 14 residues. The germline V gene encodes CDR1 SQVTM and CDR2 ANQGSEA. The CDR3 reads CSVVTGGSNEKLFF. In DNA form, the CDR3 reads TGCAGCGTTGTAACGGGGGGGAGTAATGAAAAACTGTTTTTT.

The rearrangement joins TRBV28 to TRBJ1-3; 8 nucleotides align to TRBD1. Germline loops: CDR1 MDHEN, CDR2 SYDVKM. The CDR3 contains 16 residues. V shed 3 bases, J shed 4 bases, and the junction held 8 bases outside the gene matches. The CDR3 sequence is CASSFGQGARGNTIYF. Written as DNA, the CDR3 is TGTGCCAGCAGTTTTGGCCAGGGGGCGCGAGGAAACACCATATATTTT.

In this sample, this clone turned up many times. The V gene is TRBV25-1, the J gene TRBJ2-1; 8 bases match TRBD1. V shed 3 bases and J 3 bases; nucleotides not matched to a gene: 7. Per germline, CDR1 MGHDK and CDR2 SYGVNS. This CDR3 is 16 amino acids long. The CDR3 bases are TGTGCCAGCAGTGAGGACAGGGTCAATTTCTACAATGAGCAGTTCTTC. Translated: CASSEDRVNFYNEQFF.

The chain links TRBV15 to TRBJ1-5; 7 bases are a match to TRBD1. After removal of 1 base from V and 2 bases from J, the junction contained 5 bases not matched to a gene. The CDR3 runs to 16 residues. Germline V gives CDR1 LNHNV, CDR2 YYDKDF (reference sequence). The CDR3 region is CATSRARQGGNQPQHF. The CDR3 coding sequence is TGTGCCACCAGCAGAGCCAGACAGGGAGGCAATCAGCCCCAGCATTTT.

The genes are TRBV28 and TRBJ1-5; the match to TRBD1 covers 9 bases. Looked up from germline, CDR1 is MDHEN and CDR2 is SYDVKM. This CDR3 comprises 15 residues. The V gene end was trimmed by 7 bases and the J gene end by 3 bases; junction bases not matched to a gene: 7. For the CDR3, the DNA is TGTGCCAGCAATAAGGGGGACAGGGTCAATCAGCCCCAGCATTTT. It yields the protein CASNKGDRVNQPQHF.

The chain links TRBV19 to TRBJ2-2; 7 positions agree with TRBD1. The trim removed 1 base at V and 0 bases at J, leaving 8 bases unmatched. CDR1 and CDR2 from the germline V gene are LNHDA and SQIVND (reference sequence). This CDR3 contains 18 residues. The CDR3 region is CASSIGRTGPANTGELFF. The DNA for the CDR3 is TGTGCCAGTAGTATAGGTCGGACAGGCCCCGCGAACACCGGGGAGCTGTTTTTT.

The chain recombines TRBV18 with TRBJ2-6, with D possibly matching TRBD1 (5 bases). The CDR3 is made up of 18 amino acids. Trimming left V 3 bases short and J 4 bases short, with 19 bases between. Per the germline V gene, CDR1 is KGHSH and CDR2 is LQKENI. Here the CDR3 DNA reads TGTGCCAGCTCACCTCATCGGTTAGGGGTCTCAGGGGCCAACGTCCTGACTTTC. Translation: CASSPHRLGVSGANVLTF.

V gene TRBV6-5 combines with J gene TRBJ2-7; TRBD2 matches 9 bases. The CDR3 is 16 amino acids. Trimming removed 2 bases from V and 2 bases from J; junction bases left unmatched: 7. CDR1 and CDR2 (germline): MNHEY, SVGAGI. CDR3 protein: CASSYEGSSGAYEQYF. As DNA, the CDR3 is TGTGCCAGCAGTTACGAGGGTTCTAGCGGGGCCTACGAGCAGTACTTC.

The V gene is TRBV7-3, the J gene TRBJ2-1, with TRBD1 matching over 10 bases. Germline V gene data show CDR1 as SGHTA and CDR2 as FQGTGA. The J segment lost 5 bases and the V segment lost 5 bases, leaving 9 bases of the junction unmatched. The CDR3 covers 16 residues. CDR3 protein: CASSPSPGQGNNEQFF. The CDR3 DNA reads as TGTGCCAGCAGCCCATCTCCGGGACAGGGGAACAATGAGCAGTTCTTC.

V usage is TRBV4-2 and J usage is TRBJ2-7; weak D call: TRBD1 (5 bases). Germline values: CDR1 LGHNA, CDR2 YNFKEQ. CDR3 size: 16 residues. V lost 4 bases and J lost 2, with 18 bases in between. This CDR3 reads CASSLIGKDITYEQYF. The CDR3 DNA sequence: TGTGCCAGCAGCCTCATCGGCAAGGACATAACCTACGAGCAGTACTTC.

This chain joins TRBV9 and TRBJ2-7; TRBD2 matches 8 bases. The CDR3 extends over 13 amino acids. With 7 bases clipped from V and 8 bases from J, the junction kept 11 bases outside the gene matches. Germline V gene data show CDR1 as SGDLS and CDR2 as YYNGEE. CDR3 coding DNA: TGTGCCAGCGCACCCGGGGGGGGGATGCAGCAGTACTTC. This sequence encodes CASAPGGGMQQYF.

The chain joins TRBV28 to TRBJ2-1, with unresolved D. This CDR3 is built from 12 residues. The germline V and J ends were trimmed by 4 bases and 6 bases, with 7 bases remaining between them. Germline values: CDR1 MDHEN, CDR2 SYDVKM. The CDR3 spells CASSSSSNEQFF. DNA of the CDR3: TGTGCCAGCAGTTCCTCTAGCAATGAGCAGTTCTTC.

This chain uses TRBV7-2 with TRBJ2-1, with D tentatively TRBD2 (6 bases). CDR3 length: 15 residues. The germline gives CDR1 SGHTA, CDR2 FQGNSA. Trimming cost V 7 bases and J 1 base, with 14 bases left between them. The CDR3 DNA reads TGTGCCAGCACTCTGTGGGGGGATTCCTACAATGAGCAGTTCTTC. It codes for CASTLWGDSYNEQFF.

This chain links TRBV10-3 with TRBJ2-1; 9 bases match TRBD1. Germline values: CDR1 ENHRY, CDR2 SYGVKD. V was pared by 3 bases and J by 0 bases, with 6 bases of the junction left unmatched. The length of the CDR3 is 17 residues. The CDR3 protein is CAISESTGGGSYNEQFF. In DNA form, the CDR3 reads TGTGCCATCAGTGAATCGACAGGGGGTGGCTCCTACAATGAGCAGTTCTTC.

V usage is TRBV4-1 and J usage is TRBJ2-2; 9 bases line up with TRBD2. Per the germline V gene, CDR1 is MGHRA and CDR2 is YSYEKL. The length of the CDR3 is 16 residues. J gave up 5 bases and V 0 bases, and 4 bases lay outside the gene matches. As DNA, the CDR3 is TGCGCCAGCAGCCAAGAGGGGACTAGCAGGACCGGGGAGCTGTTTTTT. This encodes CASSQEGTSRTGELFF.

The V gene is TRBV5-8, the J gene TRBJ2-2; D uncertain. Germline V gives CDR1 SGHTS, CDR2 YDEGEE. V lost 0 bases, J lost 3 bases, and 12 bases lay in between. The CDR3 sequence is 16 residues long. Written as DNA, the CDR3 is TGTGCCAGCAGCTTGGTACCGCGGAGTGACACCGGGGAGCTGTTTTTT. This translates into CASSLVPRSDTGELFF.

This clone was detected a few times. The J gene is TRBJ2-1, the V gene TRBV27; D perhaps matches TRBD2 (6 bases). Germline V CDR1 and CDR2: MNHEY, SMNVEV (reference sequence). V lost 6 bases and J lost 4, with 10 bases in between. The CDR3 loop spans 13 amino acids. Here the CDR3 reads CASSGSSYNEQFF. CDR3 bases: TGTGCCAGCAGCGGGAGCTCTTACAATGAGCAGTTCTTC.

The chain employs TRBV27 and TRBJ2-7; D might be TRBD2 (5 bases). Trimming stripped 3 bases from V and 2 bases from J, with 14 bases between. CDR1 is MNHEY, CDR2 SMNVEV, per germline (reference sequence). There are 15 residues in the CDR3. The CDR3 loop reads CASSFYSGSTYEQYF. CDR3 bases: TGTGCCAGCAGTTTTTACAGCGGATCGACCTACGAGCAGTACTTC.

The V and J genes are TRBV7-2 and TRBJ2-2; D gene uncertain. Trimming pared 3 bases from V and 8 bases from J, leaving 4 bases between. This CDR3 comprises 11 residues. CDR1 and CDR2 from the germline V gene are SGHTA and FQGNSA. The chain's CDR3 is CASSFQGELFF. Here the CDR3 DNA reads TGTGCCAGCAGCTTTCAGGGGGAGCTGTTTTTT.

This clone was observed once. The V gene is TRBV27, the J gene TRBJ2-1; TRBD2 matches at 8 bases. The CDR3 has 14 residues. Germline loops: CDR1 MNHEY, CDR2 SMNVEV (reference sequence). V lost 2 bases, J lost 12 bases, and 9 bases stayed unmatched. CDR3 residues: CASSLLAGPGLQFF. The DNA of the CDR3 is TGTGCCAGCAGTTTACTAGCGGGTCCAGGATTGCAGTTCTTC.

A note on this clone: One end of the junction does not line up with germline, which may come from a read error. The chain carries TRBV5-1 and TRBJ2-5; 10 nucleotides align to TRBD2. CDR1 is SGHRS, CDR2 YFSETQ, per germline. CDR3 length: 16 residues. The chain's CDR3 is CASSPGTSAESQAEDF. Written as DNA, the CDR3 is TGCGCCAGCAGCCCCGGGACTAGCGCAGAGAGTCAGGCCGAGGACTTC.

This clone was detected once. The genes are TRBV23-1 and TRBJ2-2; D possibly corresponds to TRBD2 (6 bases). TRBV23-1 is an ORF, with its function uncertain. Trimming stripped 0 bases from V and 6 bases from J, with 17 bases between. This CDR3 is 17 amino acids long. The DNA of the CDR3 is TGCGCCAGCAGTCAATCGACCCGCGGGGCCGAGCCCGGGGAGCTGTTTTTT. Its translation is CASSQSTRGAEPGELFF.

The gene calls are TRBV27 and TRBJ1-1; D might be TRBD1 (6 bases). The length of the CDR3 is 14 residues. The germline gives CDR1 MNHEY, CDR2 SMNVEV (reference sequence). V lost 7 bases, J lost 3 bases, and 15 bases lay in between. Here the CDR3 reads CASTWSPGDTEAFF. CDR3 nucleotides: TGTGCCAGCACCTGGTCCCCAGGGGACACTGAAGCTTTCTTT.

The rearrangement joins TRBV19 to TRBJ2-3; no firm D call. Trimming shortened V by 3 bases and J by 3 bases, and 4 bases separated the two germline ends. The germline CDR1 and CDR2 sequences are LNHDA and SQIVND (reference sequence). The CDR3 is 12 residues long. CDR3 sequence: CASSMRTDTQYF. Here the CDR3 DNA reads TGTGCCAGTAGTATGAGAACAGATACGCAGTATTTT.

The V and J genes are TRBV28 and TRBJ1-3; TRBD1 agrees at 9 bases. Germline V gene lookup returns CDR1 MDHEN and CDR2 SYDVKM. V dropped 5 bases and J dropped 4; count of bases not matched to a gene: 3. CDR3 size: 14 residues. The CDR3 coding sequence is TGTGCCAGCAGTGACGGGACAGGGGGAAACACCATATATTTT. Its protein is CASSDGTGGNTIYF.